The 10 T cell receptor beta chains in this list originate from one sample, sequenced in a study of chronic HIV infection and antiretroviral therapy. Each CDR3 protein gets one entry after TCRdb re-called the 5' RACE reads with MiXCR. In the table there are about 38,000 distinct CDR3 sequences, 8% to 10% of which are singletons. Sequenced sample: peripheral blood. The receptors shown here come from an adult who had HIV and had not received antiretroviral therapy, or was an uninfected healthy control (not recorded which).

Many counts were recorded for this clonotype. This chain links TRBV27 with TRBJ2-1; D gene unclear. This CDR3 spans 14 amino acids. V lost 1 base, J lost 7 bases, and 11 bases lay in between. Germline V CDR1 and CDR2: MNHEY, SMNVEV (reference sequence). CDR3 amino acids: CASSLFPALNEQFF. CDR3 coding DNA: TGTGCCAGCAGTTTATTCCCCGCTCTGAATGAGCAGTTCTTC.

This clonotype appeared a few times. The genes are TRBV25-1 and TRBJ1-1; D unresolved. The V end lost 2 bases, the J end lost 6 bases, and 7 bases lay between the germline ends. In germline, CDR1 is MGHDK, CDR2 SYGVNS. The length of the CDR3 is 12 residues. The CDR3 sequence is CASSEIGAEAFF. The CDR3, as DNA: TGTGCCAGCAGTGAAATCGGCGCTGAAGCTTTCTTT.

This clonotype has a handful of counts. This chain connects TRBV29-1 to TRBJ2-5; 7 nucleotides agree with TRBD1. The CDR3 loop spans 13 amino acids. Per the germline V gene, CDR1 is SQVTM and CDR2 is ANQGSEA. The ends lost 7 bases at V and 5 bases at J; junction bases unmatched: 10. The CDR3 loop is CSAKPTGKETQYF. The CDR3 DNA reads TGCAGCGCAAAACCGACAGGGAAGGAGACCCAGTACTTC.

The table lists this clonotype with many counts. This chain connects TRBV20-1 to TRBJ2-7; no clear D gene. Trimming left V 3 bases short and J 2 bases short, with 17 bases between. CDR3 length: 15 amino acids. Germline V CDR1 and CDR2: DFQATT, SNEGSKA (reference sequence). CDR3 residues: CSASFFGPSTYEQYF. CDR3 in DNA: TGCAGTGCTAGTTTTTTCGGTCCGTCGACCTACGAGCAGTACTTC.

Many counts were recorded for this clonotype. The CDR3: CASSSLALGAGELFF. The CDR3 region has the DNA TGTGCCAGTAGTAGCCTAGCGTTGGGCGCCGGGGAGCTGTTTTTT. The rearrangement uses TRBV19 and TRBJ2-2; D perhaps matches TRBD2 (6 bases). Germline V gene lookup returns CDR1 LNHDA and CDR2 SQIVND (reference sequence). The V gene lost 4 bases and the J gene lost 6 bases, with 15 bases spanning the gap. This CDR3 has 15 residues.

This clonotype was counted between two and nine times. The V gene is TRBV2, the J gene TRBJ2-2; tentatively, D is TRBD1 (5 bases). Per the germline V gene, CDR1 is SNHLY and CDR2 is FYNNEI. The CDR3 is made up of 15 amino acids. V lost 2 bases and J lost 4, with 11 bases in between. The CDR3 region has the DNA TGTGCCAGCAGTGAATTCGAGACAGCCACCGGGGAGCTGTTTTTT. Its protein product is CASSEFETATGELFF.

This clonotype was picked up a small number of times. This chain joins TRBV7-9 and TRBJ2-6; no definite D call. Looked up from germline, CDR1 is SEHNR and CDR2 is FQNEAQ (reference sequence). CDR3 length equals 15 residues. With 2 bases removed from V and 2 bases from J, the gap between germline ends came to 7 bases. CDR3 sequence reads: CASSLRDAGANVLTF. The DNA for the CDR3 is TGTGCCAGCAGCTTAAGAGACGCTGGGGCCAACGTCCTGACTTTC.

The gene calls are TRBV6-2 or TRBV6-3 and TRBJ2-7; 11 bases fit TRBD2. CDR1 and CDR2 from the germline V gene are MNHEY and SVGEGT. The CDR3 is 15 residues long. J lost 7 bases, V lost 11 bases, and 16 bases had no gene match. The CDR3 loop reads CAALGHSGRAEEQYF. The CDR3 DNA sequence: TGTGCCGCCCTCGGCCATAGCGGGAGGGCCGAAGAGCAGTACTTC.

CDR3 DNA sequence: TGTGCCAGCAGCCTGGCAGGATCTGCAGATACGCAGTATTTT. It codes for CASSLAGSADTQYF. This sequence joins TRBV7-9 and TRBJ2-3; unclear D gene. The CDR3 has 14 residues. V was cut by 5 bases and J by 4 bases, with 13 bases left in between. The germline V gene has CDR1 SEHNR and CDR2 FQNEAQ (reference sequence).

At least ten counts were recorded for this clonotype. The chain uses TRBV20-1 and TRBJ1-1, with 8 bases that match TRBD1. CDR1 is DFQATT and CDR2 is SNEGSKA in the germline V gene (reference sequence). This CDR3 contains 14 residues. CDR3 in amino acids: CSPWAGGPNTEAFF. The DNA for the CDR3 is TGCAGCCCCTGGGCAGGGGGCCCGAACACTGAAGCTTTCTTT.